One and the same sample provided the 32 T cell receptor beta chains below, sequenced in a study of regulatory T cells in long-lasting Graves disease. Time point described: newly diagnosed GD, antithyroid drugs for less than 3 months. PBMC RNA served as the TCR library source. The authors built TCR beta libraries using iRepertoire HTBI primers and Arm-PCR of CDR3 regions. One entry per CDR3 protein, called by TCRdb with MiXCR from the multiplex PCR reads. The sample yields 200,000 to 250,000 distinct CDR3 sequences, about 17% seen once. The sample in question was peripheral blood mononuclear cells (PBMCs), obtained at new diagnosis, from a patient treated with antithyroid drugs. The receptors originated from a female donor with Graves disease.

This clonotype was detected a few times. This likely came from a read error, as a far larger clone is one base away. The V call is TRBV11-1, the J call TRBJ2-2; tentatively, D is TRBD2 (6 bases). The V end was cut by 7 bases, the J end by 4 bases, with 19 bases between. Germline V gives CDR1 SGHAT, CDR2 FQDESV (reference sequence). The CDR3 runs 16 residues. The CDR3 DNA reads TGTGCCAGCAACACCGAACTAGCTTTCATCACCGGGGAGCTGTTTTTT. Translating gives CASNTELAFITGELFF.

The sample holds many counts of this clonotype. The chain recombines TRBV12-3 or TRBV12-4 with TRBJ2-1; D is undetermined. Trimming left V 6 bases short and J 8 bases short, with 11 bases between. This CDR3 spans 12 amino acids. Here the CDR3 reads CASSPSEDEQFF. The CDR3 DNA sequence: TGTGCCAGCAGCCCCTCGGAAGATGAGCAGTTCTTC.

This clonotype was counted ten times or more. The rearrangement joins TRBV6-2 or TRBV6-3 to TRBJ1-2; 8 bases agree with TRBD1. The length of the CDR3 is 14 residues. The V gene end was trimmed by 7 bases and the J gene end by 3 bases; junction bases not matched to a gene: 7. The germline V gene encodes CDR1 MNHEY and CDR2 SVGEGT. The DNA of the CDR3 is TGTGCCAGCACTTCGGACAGGGACCACTATGGCTACACCTTC. Translating gives CASTSDRDHYGYTF.

This clonotype was detected ten times or more. The genes are TRBV29-1 and TRBJ2-5, with D maybe TRBD2 (5 bases). V lost 6 bases and J 3 bases, leaving 11 bases between the germline ends. Germline values: CDR1 SQVTM, CDR2 ANQGSEA. The CDR3 runs 12 residues. This CDR3 reads CSVRQAEETQYF. CDR3 in DNA: TGCAGCGTCCGGCAAGCGGAAGAGACCCAGTACTTC.

This clonotype has just a few counts. The rearrangement links TRBV7-2 to TRBJ2-6; the match to TRBD1 covers 7 bases. J lost 4 bases, V lost 8 bases, and 5 bases had no gene match. This CDR3 is built from 14 residues. Germline V gene data show CDR1 as SGHTA and CDR2 as FQGNSA. The CDR3 region has the DNA TGTGCCAGCGGACAGGCGGGCGGGGCCAACGTCCTGACTTTC. Translated, it gives CASGQAGGANVLTF.

This clonotype was found a few times. CDR3: CASSRPARDNTEAFF. The CDR3, as DNA: TGTGCCAGCAGCCGCCCCGCCAGGGATAACACTGAAGCTTTCTTT. The rearrangement links TRBV5-4 to TRBJ1-1, with D possibly TRBD1 on 5 matching bases. This CDR3 is built from 15 residues. The V gene's germline CDR1 is SGHNT and CDR2 YYREEE (reference sequence). The V and J ends lost 4 bases and 2 bases respectively, with 15 bases between them.

The sample holds many counts of this clonotype. The J gene is TRBJ2-3, the V gene TRBV6-5, with unresolved D. The ends were cut back, 0 bases at V and 4 bases at J, with 8 bases in the middle. In germline, CDR1 is MNHEY, CDR2 SVGAGI. CDR3 size: 14 residues. The CDR3, as DNA: TGTGCCAGCAGTTACTCTTGGAAGGCAGATACGCAGTATTTT. Translation: CASSYSWKADTQYF.

This clonotype was observed many times. CDR3 region: CSAVSGPARNEQYF. The DNA for the CDR3 is TGCAGTGCGGTTAGCGGGCCGGCCAGGAACGAGCAGTACTTC. The rearrangement uses TRBV20-1 and TRBJ2-7, with 7 bases lining up with TRBD2. The CDR3 runs 14 residues. J gave up 5 bases and V 6 bases, and 13 bases lay outside the gene matches. CDR1 and CDR2 from the germline V gene are DFQATT and SNEGSKA (reference sequence).

This clonotype was recorded many times. The V gene is TRBV19, the J gene TRBJ2-7, with 9 bases aligning to TRBD1. This CDR3 spans 13 amino acids. V lost 4 bases and J lost 5; bases outside the gene matches: 3. Germline CDR1 reads LNHDA; CDR2 reads SQIVND (reference sequence). CDR3 in DNA: TGTGCCAGTAGTACTGGGACAGGGAACGAGCAGTACTTC. Amino acids: CASSTGTGNEQYF.

There are many counts of this clonotype. The chain is built from TRBV27 and TRBJ2-3; D gene uncertain. This CDR3 contains 14 residues. V lost 5 bases and J lost 4, with 13 bases in between. Germline lookup yields CDR1 MNHEY and CDR2 SMNVEV (reference sequence). CDR3 in amino acids: CASSPTTAADTQYF. CDR3 sequence (DNA): TGTGCCAGCAGTCCGACGACGGCGGCAGATACGCAGTATTTT.

This clonotype was counted ten times or more. This chain connects TRBV19 to TRBJ1-2; D is perhaps TRBD1 (5 bases). Germline CDR1 reads LNHDA; CDR2 reads SQIVND (reference sequence). V was cut by 7 bases and J by 5 bases, with 20 bases left in between. The CDR3 has 15 amino acids. Written as DNA, the CDR3 is TGTGCCAGTACCGCCGGGGCGGGCAGGGCTTATGGCTACACCTTC. As protein: CASTAGAGRAYGYTF.

On this clonotype: A far larger clone differs by one base, so this is likely a read error. This chain connects TRBV28 to TRBJ2-2, with 7 bases aligning to TRBD2. The trim removed 6 bases at V and 7 bases at J, leaving 8 bases unmatched. This CDR3 contains 14 residues. CDR1 is MDHEN, CDR2 SYDVKM, per germline. In DNA form, the CDR3 reads TGTGCCAGCAGCCGGACTAGGCAAAGCGGGGAGCTGTTTTTT. Translated: CASSRTRQSGELFF.

J is TRBJ2-1 and V is TRBV3-1; D possibly corresponds to TRBD2 (6 bases). The CDR3 sequence is 16 residues long. Germline CDR1 is LGHDT and CDR2 is YNNKEL (reference sequence). Trimming left V 0 bases short and J 10 bases short, with 19 bases between. The CDR3 DNA reads TGTGCCAGCAGCCAAGATTTGTGGCAGGGAGGAAAAGAGCAGTTCTTC. Protein sequence: CASSQDLWQGGKEQFF.

As for this clonotype: Given a far larger clone just one base away, this is likely a sequencing read error. V is TRBV11-2 and J is TRBJ1-5, with a weak D call TRBD1 (5 bases). The CDR3 is 14 residues long. The germline V gene has CDR1 SGHAT and CDR2 FQNNGV. The CDR3 DNA reads TGTGCCAGCAGCCAGGGAGGCAGCAGTCAGCCCCAGCATTTT. Its translation: CASSQGGSSQPQHF.

The chain joins TRBV2 to TRBJ2-4, with TRBD1 identical over 8 bases. V shed 6 bases and J 3 bases; nucleotides not matched to a gene: 4. Germline-derived CDR1 and CDR2 are SNHLY and FYNNEI. This CDR3 region has 14 residues. In DNA, the CDR3 is TGTGCCAGCAGCTCCGACAGGGGCAAAAACATTCAGTACTTC. It translates to CASSSDRGKNIQYF.

This rearrangement joins TRBV29-1 to TRBJ2-7; D is possibly TRBD2 (6 bases). The CDR3 runs 13 residues. CDR1 is SQVTM and CDR2 is ANQGSEA in the germline V gene. Trimming pared 3 bases from V and 6 bases from J, leaving 15 bases between. The CDR3 DNA reads as TGCAGCGTTGACCGGGGGAGTCCTTCCGAGCAGTACTTC. Encoded protein: CSVDRGSPSEQYF.

A few counts support this clonotype. A far larger clone differs by one base, so this is likely a read error. This chain uses TRBV7-2 with TRBJ2-1; 11 positions agree with TRBD2. The end of the DNA aligns better with TRBJ2-5, so the J call may be wrong. This CDR3 region has 16 residues. Germline lookup yields CDR1 SGHTA and CDR2 FQGNSA. The CDR3, as DNA: TGTGCCAGCAGCTTAGCTCTAGCGGGAGGCCAAGGGACCCAGTACTTC. Translation gives CASSLALAGGQGTQYF.

In this sample, this clonotype turned up many times. V usage is TRBV4-2 and J usage is TRBJ2-5; a weak D match, TRBD2 (6 bases). Germline-derived CDR1 and CDR2 are LGHNA and YNFKEQ. The CDR3 totals 15 residues. Trimming stripped 2 bases from V and 7 bases from J, with 17 bases between. The CDR3 protein is CASSQSREYGLTQYF. The CDR3 nucleotides read TGTGCCAGCAGCCAATCTCGGGAGTATGGGCTGACCCAGTACTTC.

This clonotype was seen ten or more times. The V call is TRBV7-8, the J call TRBJ1-2; D remains unclear. The CDR3 is 14 residues long. Looked up from germline, CDR1 is SGHVS and CDR2 is FQNEAQ. V was pared by 3 bases and J by 4 bases, with 12 bases between. The CDR3 spells CASSFKEGSYGYTF. The CDR3 DNA reads TGTGCCAGCAGCTTTAAGGAGGGCTCCTATGGCTACACCTTC. Full variable domain (missing parts from reference TRBV7-8 and TRBJ1-2): GAGVSQSPRYKVAKRGQDVALRCDPISGHVSLFWYQQALGQGPEFLTYFQNEAQLDKSGLPSDRFFAERPEGSVSTLKIQRTQQEDSAVYLCASSFKEGSYGYTFGSGTRLTVV.

As regards this clonotype: A far larger clone lies a single base away; this is likely a read error. The chain carries TRBV18 and TRBJ2-3; 8 bases agree with TRBD1. The J call may be faulty, since TRBJ1-1 better matches the DNA end. Germline V gene lookup returns CDR1 KGHSH and CDR2 LQKENI. The length of the CDR3 is 17 residues. The CDR3 protein is CASSPSPYRGMDTEAFF. Here the CDR3 DNA reads TGTGCCAGCTCACCCTCTCCGTACAGGGGGATGGACACTGAAGCTTTCTTT.

Many counts were recorded for this clonotype. V is TRBV7-2 and J is TRBJ1-1, with D possibly matching TRBD1 (6 bases). Looked up from germline, CDR1 is SGHTA and CDR2 is FQGNSA. V lost 5 bases and J lost 1, with 17 bases in between. The CDR3 loop spans 16 amino acids. The CDR3 DNA sequence: TGTGCCAGCAGCACTCAGGGGCCGAGTGGGAACACTGAAGCTTTCTTT. Amino acid sequence: CASSTQGPSGNTEAFF.

This clonotype was seen at least ten times. The rearrangement links TRBV6-2 or TRBV6-3 to TRBJ2-1; possibly TRBD2 for D (6 bases). This CDR3 is built from 13 residues. Germline loops: CDR1 MNHEY, CDR2 SVGEGT. Trimming removed 11 bases at V and 8 bases at J, with 19 bases between. CDR3 DNA sequence: TGTGCCGCCTGGAGGGCCCCCGGCTATGAGCAGTTCTTC. It specifies CAAWRAPGYEQFF.

In its sample, this clonotype was seen many times. The chain joins TRBV7-9 to TRBJ2-1; 12 nucleotides agree with TRBD2. The CDR3 has 13 amino acids. The trim removed 8 bases at V and 7 bases at J, leaving 3 bases unmatched. Looked up from germline, CDR1 is SEHNR and CDR2 is FQNEAQ (reference sequence). In nucleotides, the CDR3 is TGTGCCAGCGAGCTAGCGGGAGGGAATGAGCAGTTCTTC. It yields the protein CASELAGGNEQFF.

This clonotype was counted at least ten times. V gene TRBV2 combines with J gene TRBJ2-7, with D possibly being TRBD2 (5 bases). The CDR3 sequence is 11 residues long. V shed 2 bases and J shed 7 bases, with 6 bases lying between them. The V gene's germline CDR1 is SNHLY and CDR2 FYNNEI. The CDR3 region is CASSEREEQYF. In nucleotides, the CDR3 is TGTGCCAGCAGTGAAAGGGAGGAGCAGTACTTC. Full variable domain (rest looked up from reference TRBV2 and TRBJ2-7): EPEVTQTPSHQVTQMGQEVILRCVPISNHLYFYWYRQILGQKVEFLVSFYNNEISEKSEIFDDQFSVERPDGSNFTLKIRSTKLEDSAMYFCASSEREEQYFGPGTRLTVT.

This clonotype was observed many times. The V call is TRBV11-2, the J call TRBJ2-1, with 9 positions matching TRBD2. The germline V gene encodes CDR1 SGHAT and CDR2 FQNNGV. Losses at the gene ends were 0 bases for V and 3 bases for J; bases not matched to a gene: 3. The CDR3 has 16 amino acids. CDR3: CASSLEAGGGYNEQFF. CDR3 DNA: TGTGCCAGCAGCTTAGAGGCGGGAGGGGGCTACAATGAGCAGTTCTTC. Full variable domain (remainder filled in from reference TRBV11-2 and TRBJ2-1): EAGVAQSPRYKIIEKRQSVAFWCNPISGHATLYWYQQILGQGPKLLIQFQNNGVVDDSQLPKDRFSAERLKGVDSTLKIQPAKLEDSAVYLCASSLEAGGGYNEQFFGPGTRLTVL.

This clonotype was counted ten times or more. V is TRBV7-9 and J is TRBJ1-2, with TRBD1 identical over 9 bases. CDR1 SEHNR and CDR2 FQNEAQ come from the germline V gene (reference sequence). Trimming cost V 3 bases and J 6 bases; bases outside gene matches: 5. CDR3 length: 14 amino acids. The CDR3 DNA is TGTGCCAGCAGCTTTGGACAGGGGAGGGATGGCTACACCTTC. It encodes CASSFGQGRDGYTF.

Ten or more counts support this clonotype. This chain joins TRBV20-1 and TRBJ2-5; a possible D gene is TRBD2 (6 bases). The CDR3 runs to 13 residues. The germline V gene encodes CDR1 DFQATT and CDR2 SNEGSKA (reference sequence). V lost 6 bases and J lost 2, with 13 bases in between. CDR3 nucleotides: TGCAGTGCGACCCCGGGACTTCAAGAGACCCAGTACTTC. This gives the protein CSATPGLQETQYF.

This clonotype was observed at least ten times. This CDR3 is CSARDSRAGNTIYF. The DNA for the CDR3 is TGCAGTGCTAGAGATAGCAGGGCTGGAAACACCATATATTTT. This chain joins TRBV20-1 and TRBJ1-3; perhaps TRBD1 as D (5 bases). Trimming took off 0 bases at V and 2 bases at J, with 8 bases between the two ends. The CDR3 is made up of 14 amino acids. Germline CDR1 DFQATT, CDR2 SNEGSKA (reference sequence).

In this sample, this clonotype turned up many times. This rearrangement joins TRBV24-1 to TRBJ2-1; the match to TRBD1 covers 8 bases. J lost 9 bases, V lost 4 bases, and 4 bases had no gene match. Germline CDR1 reads KGHDR; CDR2 reads SFDVKD. The CDR3 is 13 residues long. The CDR3 bases are TGTGCCACCAGTGAGCCAGGGGGCAGTGAGCAGTTCTTC. It codes for CATSEPGGSEQFF.

This clonotype was seen ten or more times. CDR3 nucleotide sequence: TGTGCCAGCAGTTTAAGGCGAGGGGCTCGTGGGGAGCTGTTTTTT. This codes for CASSLRRGARGELFF. The chain employs TRBV12-3 or TRBV12-4 and TRBJ2-2; either TRBD1 or TRBD2 may fit D (5 bases each). The CDR3 is 15 residues long. Deletions cut 2 bases from V and 8 bases from J, with 15 bases between.

This clonotype was observed a handful of times. Just one base apart from a much larger clone, this may be a read error. V usage is TRBV30 and J usage is TRBJ2-1; tentative D call: TRBD2 (6 bases). This CDR3 region has 15 residues. The germline CDR1 and CDR2 sequences are GTSNPN and SVGIG (reference sequence). This CDR3 reads CTWSVRTGVNNEQFF. The CDR3 nucleotides are TGTACCTGGAGTGTACGAACGGGAGTCAACAATGAGCAGTTCTTC.

In the case of this clonotype: This sequence may be a read error, since a much larger clone differs from it by one base. The J gene is TRBJ2-3, the V gene TRBV7-9; 10 positions match TRBD2. The better agreement between TRBJ2-7 and the DNA end casts doubt on the J call. The CDR3 contains 15 residues. CDR1 is SEHNR and CDR2 is FQNEAQ in the germline V gene (reference sequence). CDR3 region: CVSSLDSGRNHEQYF. The DNA for the CDR3 is TGTGTCAGCAGCTTAGATAGCGGGAGGAATCACGAGCAGTACTTC.